A selection of T cell receptor beta chains follows, all from one sample in a study of OX40 agonist ivuxolimab in advanced cancers. Generated by immunoSEQ multiplex PCR, the TCRdb table keeps only in-frame clones and is missing some. The table records about 80,000 clones, 85% to 95% of them present only once. The source material was CD4+ or CD8+ T cells sorted from blood, sampled in a trial of the OX40 agonist ivuxolimab. The source of these receptors is an adult with an advanced solid tumor such as melanoma, head and neck, liver or kidney cancer. Each CDR3 is given with its conserved first and last residue. A D gene is named only where the DNA matches it firmly. Some rows mark clone size as missing; the rest say once, few, many or name a class of expanded clone.

CDR3,DNA,J,size,V,D
CASSISSGNEQFF,TGTGCCAGCAGTATCTCGTCAGGGAATGAGCAGTTCTTC,TRBJ2-1,once,TRBV6-5,-
CASSVSLAGVKETQYF,TGTGCCAGCAGCGTCTCACTAGCGGGAGTTAAAGAGACCCAGTACTTC,TRBJ2-5,-,TRBV9,TRBD2
CASSEGMSTEAFF,TGTGCCAGCAGCGAGGGGATGAGCACTGAAGCTTTCTTT,TRBJ1-1,-,TRBV7-2,-
CASSQGTGSSEKLFF,TGCGCCAGCAGCCAAGGGACAGGTTCCTCAGAAAAACTGTTTTTT,TRBJ1-4,few,TRBV4-1,TRBD1
CASSFAGGGEKLFF,TGCGCCAGCAGCTTTGCAGGGGGCGGGGAAAAACTGTTTTTT,TRBJ1-4,-,TRBV5-1,TRBD1
CASSPGTGRVYEQYF,TGTGCCAGCAGCCCCGGGACGGGACGAGTTTACGAGCAGTACTTC,TRBJ2-7,-,TRBV7-2,-
CASSYGAGGSYEQYF,TGTGCCAGCAGTTACGGGGCGGGAGGGTCCTACGAGCAGTACTTC,TRBJ2-7,once,TRBV6-5,TRBD2
CASGSPPGTGRGDTQYF,TGTGCTAGTGGTTCACCTCCGGGGACAGGGCGGGGAGATACGCAGTATTTT,TRBJ2-3,once,TRBV12-5,TRBD1
CASSPGQGLNTIYF,TGTGCCAGCAGTCCGGGACAGGGCTTAAACACCATATATTTT,TRBJ1-3,-,TRBV27,TRBD1
CASSLVDYEQYF,TGTGCCAGCAGCTTAGTCGACTACGAGCAGTACTTC,TRBJ2-7,-,TRBV11-3,-
CASTRAGGGGQPQHF,TGTGCCAGCACCCGGGCCGGGGGAGGAGGGCAGCCCCAGCATTTT,TRBJ1-5,-,TRBV28,-
CASSPNRGKETQYF,TGTGCCAGCAGCCCCAACAGGGGTAAAGAGACCCAGTACTTC,TRBJ2-5,-,TRBV7-3,TRBD1
CASREGTSYNEQFF,TGTGCCAGCAGGGAGGGGACCTCCTACAATGAGCAGTTCTTC,TRBJ2-1,-,TRBV4-2,-
CASRLTGLQETQYF,TGTGCCAGCAGGCTAACAGGGTTGCAAGAGACCCAGTACTTC,TRBJ2-5,once,TRBV2,-
CASSLALEPTGELFF,TGCGCCAGCAGCTTGGCTTTGGAGCCCACCGGGGAGCTGTTTTTT,TRBJ2-2,-,TRBV5-1,-
CASSTLAADYYEQYF,TGTGCCAGCAGTACCCTGGCGGCGGACTACTACGAGCAGTACTTC,TRBJ2-7,-,TRBV7-2,-
CSAKAGYEQYF,TGCAGTGCAAAAGCGGGATACGAGCAGTACTTC,TRBJ2-7,-,TRBV20-1,TRBD2
CASSSMDRVGTQYF,TGTGCCAGCAGCTCCATGGACAGGGTCGGGACCCAGTACTTC,TRBJ2-5,-,TRBV5-6,TRBD1
CASSLAGGYEQYF,TGTGCCAGCAGCTTAGCGGGGGGCTACGAGCAGTACTTC,TRBJ2-7,-,TRBV7-9,-
CASSFTSSYEQYF,TGTGCCAGCAGTTTTACGAGCTCCTACGAGCAGTACTTC,TRBJ2-7,-,TRBV27,-
CATTYRATGELFF,TGTGCCACCACCTATCGGGCGACCGGGGAGCTGTTTTTT,TRBJ2-2,-,TRBV28,-
CASSLYREVTGAGELFF,TGTGCCAGCAGCTTGTACCGGGAGGTTACGGGCGCCGGGGAGCTGTTTTTT,TRBJ2-2,-,TRBV5-6,TRBD2
CASSMGLPKLLRTGGFDNEQFF,TGTGCCAGTAGTATGGGACTCCCGAAGCTACTCAGGACAGGGGGTTTCGACAATGAGCAGTTCTTC,TRBJ2-1,-,TRBV19,TRBD1
CASSYSRDRAPYEQYF,TGTGCCAGCAGTTACTCGCGGGACAGGGCCCCCTACGAGCAGTACTTC,TRBJ2-7,-,TRBV6-5,TRBD1
CASETGDGTDTQYF,TGTGCCAGCGAGACAGGGGACGGTACAGATACGCAGTATTTT,TRBJ2-3,-,TRBV27,TRBD1
CASSLLAASGRVGEQFF,TGTGCCAGCAGTTTATTGGCGGCTAGCGGGAGGGTAGGTGAGCAGTTCTTC,TRBJ2-1,-,TRBV27,TRBD2
CSAQRGPGELFF,TGCAGCGCGCAACGGGGGCCCGGGGAGCTGTTTTTT,TRBJ2-2,-,TRBV29-1,-
CAWSVQGNTEAFF,TGTGCCTGGAGTGTACAGGGGAACACTGAAGCTTTCTTT,TRBJ1-1,-,TRBV30,-
CASSTPYTDTQYF,TGTGCCAGTAGTACCCCATACACAGATACGCAGTATTTT,TRBJ2-3,-,TRBV19,-
CASSGGYSGANVLTF,TGCGCCAGCAGCGGCGGTTACTCTGGGGCCAACGTCCTGACTTTC,TRBJ2-6,-,TRBV5-1,-
CASSLRVYEQYF,TGTGCCAGCAGTTTGCGAGTCTACGAGCAGTACTTC,TRBJ2-7,-,TRBV28,-
CASSSPRTSGSDEQFF,TGTGCCAGCAGTTCCCCACGGACTAGCGGGAGTGATGAGCAGTTCTTC,TRBJ2-1,-,TRBV28,TRBD2
CASSIMGLAENTGELFF,TGTGCCAGCAGCATCATGGGACTAGCGGAGAACACCGGGGAGCTGTTTTTT,TRBJ2-2,few,TRBV7-2,TRBD2
CAWTAEITGELFF,TGTGCCTGGACAGCGGAGATAACCGGGGAGCTGTTTTTT,TRBJ2-2,medium-sized,TRBV30,-